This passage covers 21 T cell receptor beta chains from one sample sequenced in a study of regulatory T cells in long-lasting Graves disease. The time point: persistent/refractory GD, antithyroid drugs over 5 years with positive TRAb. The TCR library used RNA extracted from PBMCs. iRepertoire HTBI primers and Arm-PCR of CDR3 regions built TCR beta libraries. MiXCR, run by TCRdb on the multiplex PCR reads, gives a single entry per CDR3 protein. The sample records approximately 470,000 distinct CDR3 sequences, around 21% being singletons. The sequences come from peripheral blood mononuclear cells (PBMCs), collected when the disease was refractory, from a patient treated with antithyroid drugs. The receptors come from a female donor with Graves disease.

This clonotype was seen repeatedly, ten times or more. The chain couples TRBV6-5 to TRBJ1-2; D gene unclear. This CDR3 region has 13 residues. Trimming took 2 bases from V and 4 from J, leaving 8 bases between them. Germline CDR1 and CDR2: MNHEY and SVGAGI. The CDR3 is CASSYGEGYGYTF. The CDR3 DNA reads TGTGCCAGCAGTTACGGGGAAGGCTATGGCTACACCTTC.

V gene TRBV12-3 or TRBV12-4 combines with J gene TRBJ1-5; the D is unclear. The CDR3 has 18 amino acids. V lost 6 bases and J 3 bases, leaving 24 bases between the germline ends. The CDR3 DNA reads TGTGCCAGCAGGAGTCCACCCTCACCCCGCTCCCTCAATCAGCCCCAGCATTTT. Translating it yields CASRSPPSPRSLNQPQHF.

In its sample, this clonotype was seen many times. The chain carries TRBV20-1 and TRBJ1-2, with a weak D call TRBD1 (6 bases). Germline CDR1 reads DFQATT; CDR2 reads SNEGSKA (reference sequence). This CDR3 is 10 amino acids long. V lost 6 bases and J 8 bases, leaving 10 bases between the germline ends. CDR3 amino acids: CSAHRDGYTF. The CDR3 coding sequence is TGCAGTGCCCACAGGGACGGCTACACCTTC.

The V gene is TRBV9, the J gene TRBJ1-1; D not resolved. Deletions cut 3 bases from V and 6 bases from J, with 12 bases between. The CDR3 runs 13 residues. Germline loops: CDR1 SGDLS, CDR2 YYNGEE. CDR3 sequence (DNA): TGTGCCAGCAGCGACTCCATGGGGTCTGAAGCTTTCTTT. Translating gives CASSDSMGSEAFF.

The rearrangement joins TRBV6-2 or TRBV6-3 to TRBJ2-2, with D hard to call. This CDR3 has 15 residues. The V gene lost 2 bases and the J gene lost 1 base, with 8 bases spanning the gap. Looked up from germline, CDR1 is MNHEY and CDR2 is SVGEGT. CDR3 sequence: CASSYGHLNTGELFF. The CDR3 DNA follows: TGTGCCAGCAGTTACGGGCACTTGAACACCGGGGAGCTGTTTTTT.

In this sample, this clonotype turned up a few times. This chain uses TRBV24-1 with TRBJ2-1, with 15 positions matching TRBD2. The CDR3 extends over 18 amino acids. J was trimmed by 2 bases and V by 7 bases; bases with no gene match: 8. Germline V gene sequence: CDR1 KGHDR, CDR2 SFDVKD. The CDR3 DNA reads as TGTGCCACCAGCGCCCCGGGACTAGCGGGAGGAACCTACAATGAGCAGTTCTTC. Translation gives CATSAPGLAGGTYNEQFF.

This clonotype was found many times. The CDR3 nucleotides read TGTGCCATCGGGAGTCGGGGGGCAGGCGAGCAGTACTTC. Amino acid sequence: CAIGSRGAGEQYF. This chain links TRBV6-1 with TRBJ2-7; D is perhaps TRBD2 (7 bases). The CDR3 contains 13 residues. The germline CDR1 and CDR2 sequences are MNHNS and SASEGT. V dropped 10 bases and J dropped 6 bases, with 19 bases sitting between them.

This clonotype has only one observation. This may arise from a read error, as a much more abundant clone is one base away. The CDR3 nucleotides are TGCAGTGCTAGATTCACAGGGGGCTCACCCCTCCACTTT. Its translation: CSARFTGGSPLHF. The V gene is TRBV20-1, the J gene TRBJ1-6; 9 bases are shared with TRBD1. V was clipped by 2 bases and J by 10 bases; unmatched bases: 3. The CDR3 is 13 residues long. In germline, CDR1 is DFQATT, CDR2 SNEGSKA (reference sequence).

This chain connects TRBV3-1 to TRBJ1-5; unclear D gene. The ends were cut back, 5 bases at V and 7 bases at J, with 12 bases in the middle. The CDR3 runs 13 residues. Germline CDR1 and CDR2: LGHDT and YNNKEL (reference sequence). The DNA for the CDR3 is TGTGCCAGCAGCAAAGGTCCGGCCCAGCCCCAGCATTTT. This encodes CASSKGPAQPQHF. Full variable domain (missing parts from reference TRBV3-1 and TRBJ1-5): DTAVSQTPKYLVTQMGNDKSIKCEQNLGHDTMYWYKQDSKKFLKIMFSYNNKELIINETVPNRFSPKSPDKAHLNLHINSLELGDSAVYFCASSKGPAQPQHFGDGTRLSIL.

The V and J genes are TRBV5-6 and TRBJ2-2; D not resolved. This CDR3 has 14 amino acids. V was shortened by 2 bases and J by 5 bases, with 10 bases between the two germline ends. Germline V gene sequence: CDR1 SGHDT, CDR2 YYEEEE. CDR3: CASSFLGETGELFF. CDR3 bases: TGTGCCAGCAGCTTTCTAGGAGAGACCGGGGAGCTGTTTTTT.

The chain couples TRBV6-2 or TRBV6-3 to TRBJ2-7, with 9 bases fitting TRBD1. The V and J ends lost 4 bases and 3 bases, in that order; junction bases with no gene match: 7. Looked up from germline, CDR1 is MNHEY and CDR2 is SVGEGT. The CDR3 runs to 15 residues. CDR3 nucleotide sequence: TGTGCCAGCAGTTCTCGGAGGACAGGGGTCTACGAGCAGTACTTC. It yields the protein CASSSRRTGVYEQYF.

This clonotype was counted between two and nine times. In DNA form, the CDR3 reads TGTGCCAGCAGCTTGGAAGGGGACAGGGACCACGAGCAGTACTTC. It is translated as CASSLEGDRDHEQYF. This chain joins TRBV5-5 and TRBJ2-7, with 9 positions matching TRBD1. CDR1 is SGHKS, CDR2 YYEKEE, per germline (reference sequence). J lost 5 bases, V lost 0 bases, and 6 bases had no gene match. This CDR3 has 15 residues.

CDR3: CATLHRGLSTDTQYF. The DNA for the CDR3 is TGTGCCACTTTACACAGGGGCCTTAGCACAGATACGCAGTATTTT. This chain links TRBV24-1 with TRBJ2-3; 7 bases agree with TRBD1. The V gene's germline CDR1 is KGHDR and CDR2 SFDVKD. This CDR3 spans 15 amino acids. V was clipped by 10 bases and J by 0 bases; unmatched bases: 9.

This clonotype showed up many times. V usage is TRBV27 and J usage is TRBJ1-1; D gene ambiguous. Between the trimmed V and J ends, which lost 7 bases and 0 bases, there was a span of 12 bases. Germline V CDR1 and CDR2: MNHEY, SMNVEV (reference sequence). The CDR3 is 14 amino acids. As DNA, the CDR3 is TGTGCCAGCACCCCCGTTGGAGTGAACACTGAAGCTTTCTTT. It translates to CASTPVGVNTEAFF.

CDR3 sequence reads: CASSSSGSVTDTQYF. In DNA form, the CDR3 reads TGTGCCAGCAGTTCGAGCGGGAGTGTTACAGATACGCAGTATTTT. This sequence joins TRBV27 and TRBJ2-3, with 8 bases matching TRBD2. The CDR3 runs 15 residues. The trim removed 4 bases at V and 3 bases at J, leaving 6 bases unmatched. CDR1 and CDR2 (germline): MNHEY, SMNVEV (reference sequence).

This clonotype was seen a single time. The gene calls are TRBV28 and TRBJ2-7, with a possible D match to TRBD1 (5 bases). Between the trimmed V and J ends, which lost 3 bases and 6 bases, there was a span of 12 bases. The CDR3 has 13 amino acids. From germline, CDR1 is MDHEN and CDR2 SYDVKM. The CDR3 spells CASSFGRVGEQYF. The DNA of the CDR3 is TGTGCCAGCAGTTTCGGCAGGGTGGGCGAGCAGTACTTC.

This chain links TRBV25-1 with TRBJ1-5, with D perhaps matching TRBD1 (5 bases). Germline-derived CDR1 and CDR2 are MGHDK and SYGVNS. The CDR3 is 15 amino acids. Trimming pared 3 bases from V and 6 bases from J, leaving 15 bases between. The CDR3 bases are TGTGCCAGCAGTGACGGCCTTACCCAGGGTCAGCCCCAGCATTTT. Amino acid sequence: CASSDGLTQGQPQHF.

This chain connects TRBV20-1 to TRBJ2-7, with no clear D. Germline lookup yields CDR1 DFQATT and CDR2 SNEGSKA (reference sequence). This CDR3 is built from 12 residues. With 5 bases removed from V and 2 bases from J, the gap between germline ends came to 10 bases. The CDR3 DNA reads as TGCAGTGCTGCTCGGCAGACCTACGAGCAGTACTTC. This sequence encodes CSAARQTYEQYF.

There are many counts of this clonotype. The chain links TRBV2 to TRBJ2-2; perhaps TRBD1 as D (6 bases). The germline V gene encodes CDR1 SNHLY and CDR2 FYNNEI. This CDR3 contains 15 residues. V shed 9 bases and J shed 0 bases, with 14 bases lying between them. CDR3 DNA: TGTGCCAGATACCGGGACACTGCGAACACCGGGGAGCTGTTTTTT. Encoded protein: CARYRDTANTGELFF.

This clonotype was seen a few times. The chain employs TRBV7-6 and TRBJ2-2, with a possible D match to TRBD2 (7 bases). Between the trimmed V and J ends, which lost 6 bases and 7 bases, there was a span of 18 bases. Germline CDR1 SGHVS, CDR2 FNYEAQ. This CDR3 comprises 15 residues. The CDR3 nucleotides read TGTGCCAGCAGGCCCCGGGGGGCGCGAAGCGGGGAGCTGTTTTTT. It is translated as CASRPRGARSGELFF.

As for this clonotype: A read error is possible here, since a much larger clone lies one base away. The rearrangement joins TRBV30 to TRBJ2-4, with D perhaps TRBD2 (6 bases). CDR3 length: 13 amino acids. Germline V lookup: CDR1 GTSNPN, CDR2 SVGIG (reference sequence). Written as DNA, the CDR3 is TGTGTCTGGAGTATGGGCGGGAAGAACATTCAGTACTTC. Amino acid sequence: CVWSMGGKNIQYF.